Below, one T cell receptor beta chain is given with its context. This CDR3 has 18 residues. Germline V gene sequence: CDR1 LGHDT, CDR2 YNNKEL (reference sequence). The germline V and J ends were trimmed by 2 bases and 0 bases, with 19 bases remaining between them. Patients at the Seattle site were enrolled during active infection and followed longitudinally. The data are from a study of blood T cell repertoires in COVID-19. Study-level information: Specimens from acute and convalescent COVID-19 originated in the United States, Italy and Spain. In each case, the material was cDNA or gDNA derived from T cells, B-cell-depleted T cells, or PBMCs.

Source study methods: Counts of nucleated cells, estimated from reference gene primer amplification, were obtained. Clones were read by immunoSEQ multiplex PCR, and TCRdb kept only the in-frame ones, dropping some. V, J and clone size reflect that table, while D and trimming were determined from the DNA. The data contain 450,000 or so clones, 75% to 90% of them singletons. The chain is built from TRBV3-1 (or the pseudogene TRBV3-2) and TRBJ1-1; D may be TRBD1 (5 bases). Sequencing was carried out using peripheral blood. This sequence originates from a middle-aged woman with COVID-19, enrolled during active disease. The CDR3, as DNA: TGTGCCAGCAGCCAATACCCAGAGACCAGGGTGATGAACACTGAAGCTTTCTTT. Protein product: CASSQYPETRVMNTEAFF.